This is a list of T cell receptor beta chains from one sample in a study of blood T cells in healthy people across ages. TCRdb re-called the 5' RACE reads through MiXCR, storing one row per CDR3 protein. The sample shows 1.5 million to 2 million distinct CDR3 sequences, just under 50% of them seen only once. Sequencing was carried out using blood. Every receptor here comes from a woman aged 40 to 50 in good health. Each CDR3 is given with its conserved first and last residue. Each record gives: D gene, V gene, J gene, clone size, CDR3 protein, CDR3 DNA. A D gene is named only where the DNA matches it firmly. The listing skips clone size in some rows; elsewhere it reads once, few, many or a size class.

>TRBD1|TRBV12-3/TRBV12-4|TRBJ1-2|NA
CASRRQGAQGYTF
TGTGCCAGCAGGCGACAGGGGGCGCAGGGCTACACCTTC
>TRBD1|TRBV7-3|TRBJ1-1|NA
CASSPNNRGMSTEAFF
TGTGCCAGCAGCCCAAATAACAGGGGTATGAGCACTGAAGCTTTCTTT
>TRBD1|TRBV29-1|TRBJ1-1|once
CSVEVLGQVITEAFF
TGCAGCGTTGAAGTCTTAGGACAGGTCATCACTGAAGCTTTCTTT
>NA|TRBV4-3|TRBJ2-5|NA
CASSSGDEVETQYF
TGCGCCAGCAGTTCGGGGGACGAAGTGGAGACCCAGTACTTC
>NA|TRBV7-2|TRBJ1-4|few
CASSLEQGGAEKLFF
TGTGCCAGCAGCTTAGAGCAGGGAGGAGCGGAAAAACTGTTTTTT
>NA|TRBV28|TRBJ2-7|few
CASNPGLRVGEQYF
TGTGCCAGCAACCCGGGACTCCGAGTGGGCGAGCAGTACTTC
>NA|TRBV7-2|TRBJ2-5|many
CASSPQGRVETQYF
TGTGCCAGCAGCCCCCAGGGCAGGGTTGAGACCCAGTACTTC
>TRBD1|TRBV27|TRBJ2-7|NA
CASSLLTGGPPWEQYF
TGTGCCAGCAGCCTCCTCACAGGGGGCCCCCCGTGGGAGCAGTACTTC
>NA|TRBV9|TRBJ2-6|many
CASSALSGANVLTF
TGTGCCAGCAGTGCCCTCTCTGGGGCCAACGTCCTGACTTTC
>NA|TRBV6-2/TRBV6-3|TRBJ2-7|few
CASSPRGVAYYEQYF
TGTGCCAGCAGTCCTCGAGGAGTTGCCTATTACGAGCAGTACTTC
>NA|TRBV20-1|TRBJ2-5|NA
CSANLIQGIEETQYF
TGCAGTGCTAATTTGATACAGGGCATTGAAGAGACCCAGTACTTC
>NA|TRBV6-6|TRBJ2-3|NA
CACSGDTKSSTDTQYF
TGTGCCTGCAGTGGGGACACAAAGTCTAGCACAGATACGCAGTATTTT
>NA|TRBV18|TRBJ2-5|NA
CASSPRPGRQETQYF
TGTGCCAGCTCACCACGGCCAGGTCGCCAAGAGACCCAGTACTTC
>TRBD2|TRBV6-6|TRBJ2-3|NA
CASRQGTSPDTQYF
TGTGCCAGCAGACAAGGGACTAGCCCAGATACGCAGTATTTT
>NA|TRBV6-6|TRBJ1-1|few
CASRRDTEAFF
TGTGCCAGCCGTCGGGACACTGAAGCTTTCTTT
>NA|TRBV4-3|TRBJ2-3|NA
CASSRDPQSTDTQYF
TGCGCCAGCAGCCGTGACCCCCAAAGCACAGATACGCAGTATTTT
>NA|TRBV18|TRBJ2-7|NA
CASSTTQEPVYEQYF
TGTGCCAGCTCAACAACCCAGGAGCCCGTCTACGAGCAGTACTTC
>TRBD1|TRBV6-1|TRBJ1-2|NA
CASRSTRTGNYGYTF
TGTGCCAGCAGATCCACCCGGACAGGGAACTATGGCTACACCTTC
>NA|TRBV20-1|TRBJ2-7|NA
CSARSKLGLGSYEQYF
TGCAGTGCTAGAAGTAAGCTAGGTTTAGGAAGCTACGAGCAGTACTTC
>NA|TRBV7-2|TRBJ2-7|few
CASSDLSNEQYF
TGTGCCAGCAGCGACTTATCAAACGAGCAGTACTTC
>NA|TRBV20-1|TRBJ1-6|NA
CSAGRDNGSPLHF
TGCAGTGCTGGTAGGGACAATGGTTCACCCCTCCACTTT
>NA|TRBV28|TRBJ2-5|few
CASLTPGQETQYF
TGTGCCAGCCTCACCCCCGGCCAAGAGACCCAGTACTTC
>TRBD1|TRBV19|TRBJ2-1|once
CASRDRGMNEQFF
TGTGCCAGTAGGGACAGGGGGATGAATGAGCAGTTCTTC
>NA|TRBV3-1|TRBJ2-5|NA
CASSQEVKAGAIETQYF
TGTGCCAGCAGCCAAGAGGTGAAGGCGGGGGCCATAGAGACCCAGTACTTC
>TRBD2|TRBV24-1|TRBJ2-1|NA
CATSENIAGGDDEQFF
TGTGCCACCAGTGAAAACATAGCGGGGGGTGACGATGAGCAGTTCTTC
>NA|TRBV6-5|TRBJ2-5|NA
CASSYSRGSSSAQETQYF
TGTGCCAGCAGTTACAGCAGGGGTAGTTCGTCGGCACAAGAGACCCAGTACTTC
>NA|TRBV19|TRBJ1-2|NA
CASTYGGGRMSYGYTF
TGTGCCAGTACCTACGGGGGCGGGAGGATGAGCTATGGCTACACCTTC
>TRBD2|TRBV6-2/TRBV6-3|TRBJ2-7|NA
CASSWAGGATYEQYF
TGTGCCAGCAGCTGGGCCGGGGGGGCTACCTACGAGCAGTACTTC
>TRBD1|TRBV20-1|TRBJ1-6|NA
CSAKGPGQVSSPLHF
TGCAGTGCTAAGGGCCCGGGACAGGTTTCCTCACCCCTCCACTTT
>NA|TRBV7-2|TRBJ1-2|NA
CAGSLGPAYGYTF
TGTGCCGGCAGCTTAGGCCCCGCGTATGGCTACACCTTC
>TRBD1|TRBV20-1|TRBJ1-6|few
CSASRDSLKNSPLHF
TGCAGTGCTTCCCGGGACAGTCTTAAGAATTCACCCCTCCACTTT
>NA|TRBV5-1|TRBJ1-4|NA
CASSHLGGNEKLFF
TGCGCCAGCAGCCATCTGGGGGGTAATGAAAAACTGTTTTTT
>NA|TRBV20-1|TRBJ2-1|few
CSADARGRNEQFF
TGCAGTGCTGACGCGAGGGGCCGGAATGAGCAGTTCTTC
>NA|TRBV3-1|TRBJ2-5|NA
CASSPRFPGETTQETQYF
TGTGCCAGCAGCCCCAGGTTCCCAGGGGAAACGACGCAAGAGACCCAGTACTTC
>NA|TRBV21-1|TRBJ2-5|NA
CASSKDGQETQYF
TGTGCCAGCAGCAAAGACGGCCAAGAGACCCAGTACTTC
>NA|TRBV5-1|TRBJ2-7|few
CASSFRTKYEQYF
TGCGCCAGCAGCTTCAGGACTAAATACGAGCAGTACTTC
>NA|TRBV20-1|TRBJ1-4|NA
CSARDRHTLNEKLFF
TGCAGTGCTAGAGATCGGCATACCCTGAATGAAAAACTGTTTTTT
>TRBD1|TRBV6-2/TRBV6-3|TRBJ2-7|few
CASTLDRVHYEQYF
TGTGCCAGCACCCTGGACAGGGTTCACTACGAGCAGTACTTC
>NA|TRBV7-9|TRBJ2-1|NA
CATTASYNEQFF
TGTGCCACCACAGCGTCCTACAATGAGCAGTTCTTC
>NA|TRBV6-4|TRBJ1-6|NA
CASSDSGNSPLHF
TGTGCCAGCAGTGACTCTGGGAATTCACCCCTCCACTTT
>TRBD1|TRBV6-2/TRBV6-3|TRBJ2-4|few
CASSIRDSQATKNIQYF
TGTGCCAGCAGTATAAGGGACAGCCAAGCGACCAAAAACATTCAGTACTTC
>NA|TRBV29-1|TRBJ2-3|few
CSVPHSGTSTDTQYF
TGCAGCGTCCCACACTCGGGTACTAGCACAGATACGCAGTATTTT
>TRBD2|TRBV10-3|TRBJ2-3|NA
CAISEFTSGGTDTQYF
TGTGCCATCAGTGAGTTCACTAGCGGGGGCACAGATACGCAGTATTTT
>NA|TRBV7-2|TRBJ2-3|NA
CASRLGGTSTDTQYF
TGTGCCAGCAGATTAGGAGGGACTAGCACAGATACGCAGTATTTT
>NA|TRBV5-6|TRBJ1-1|NA
CASSLIGEGNTEAFF
TGTGCCAGCAGCCTAATTGGGGAAGGGAACACTGAAGCTTTCTTT
>NA|TRBV6-5|TRBJ2-3|NA
CASSYSSGITSTDTQYF
TGTGCCAGCAGTTACTCCTCGGGGATCACTAGCACAGATACGCAGTATTTT
>NA|TRBV7-7|TRBJ2-3|few
CASSSKGADTQYF
TGTGCTAGCAGCTCGAAAGGGGCAGATACGCAGTATTTT
>NA|TRBV27|TRBJ2-7|few
CASSRSGASYEQYF
TGTGCCAGCAGTCGGTCGGGGGCCTCCTACGAGCAGTACTTC
>NA|TRBV28|TRBJ2-5|NA
CASTQSGAGIRVQETQYF
TGTGCCAGCACTCAATCAGGGGCCGGAATCCGAGTACAAGAGACCCAGTACTTC
>NA|TRBV28|TRBJ2-1|NA
CASSLVATFLQTGDNEQFF
TGTGCCAGCAGTTTAGTCGCGACATTCTTACAAACGGGTGACAATGAGCAGTTCTTC
>NA|TRBV4-3|TRBJ1-5|few
CASSQDWRGGQPQHF
TGCGCCAGCAGCCAAGATTGGAGGGGTGGCCAGCCCCAGCATTTT